This T cell receptor beta chain was documented in a study of T cell responses to AZD1222 COVID-19 vaccine. Germline lookup yields CDR1 MNHNY and CDR2 SVGAGI (reference sequence). V gave up 3 bases and J gave up 5 bases, with 8 bases separating them. This CDR3 is built from 13 residues. Assay used: immunoSEQ multiplex PCR; TCRdb lists only in-frame clones, some missing. The sample includes about 160,000 clones, 89% seen only once; the top ten take 5.1%. Study findings and constraints: There were repertoire samples only from the period after the peak T cell response. White British donors predominated, females outnumbered males, and clonal diversity was possibly underestimated. Epitopes outside B.1.351 and B.1.1.7 mutated regions reportedly drew nearly half of spike TCRs. Just six or seven AZD1222 recipients tested seropositive at baseline.

In regard to this clone: Its antigen is currently unknown.

The specimen comprised peripheral blood, sampled on day 0 of AZD1222 vaccination. The sequence derives from an adult in good health. J is TRBJ1-5 and V is TRBV6-6; unclear D gene. DNA for the CDR3: TGTGCCAGCAGTTATCAACGGGATCAGCCCCAGCATTTT. Protein sequence: CASSYQRDQPQHF.